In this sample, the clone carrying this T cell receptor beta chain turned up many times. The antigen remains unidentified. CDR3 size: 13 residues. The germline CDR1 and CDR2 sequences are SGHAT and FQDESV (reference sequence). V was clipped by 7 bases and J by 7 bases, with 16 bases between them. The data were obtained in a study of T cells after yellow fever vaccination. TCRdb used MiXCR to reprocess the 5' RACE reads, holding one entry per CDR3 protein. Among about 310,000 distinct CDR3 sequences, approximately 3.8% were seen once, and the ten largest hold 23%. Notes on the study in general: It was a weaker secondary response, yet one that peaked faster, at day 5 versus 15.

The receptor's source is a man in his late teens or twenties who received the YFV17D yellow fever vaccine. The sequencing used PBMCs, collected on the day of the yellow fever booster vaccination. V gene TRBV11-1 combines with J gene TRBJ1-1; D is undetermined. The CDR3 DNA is TGTGCCAGCACTCTGTGGGTGGAAGGTGAAGCTTTCTTT. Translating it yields CASTLWVEGEAFF. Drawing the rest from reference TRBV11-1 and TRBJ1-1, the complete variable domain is EAEVAQSPRYKITEKSQAVAFWCDPISGHATLYWYRQILGQGPELLVQFQDESVVDDSQLPKDRFSAERLKGVDSTLKIQPAELGDSAMYLCASTLWVEGEAFFGQGTRLTVV.